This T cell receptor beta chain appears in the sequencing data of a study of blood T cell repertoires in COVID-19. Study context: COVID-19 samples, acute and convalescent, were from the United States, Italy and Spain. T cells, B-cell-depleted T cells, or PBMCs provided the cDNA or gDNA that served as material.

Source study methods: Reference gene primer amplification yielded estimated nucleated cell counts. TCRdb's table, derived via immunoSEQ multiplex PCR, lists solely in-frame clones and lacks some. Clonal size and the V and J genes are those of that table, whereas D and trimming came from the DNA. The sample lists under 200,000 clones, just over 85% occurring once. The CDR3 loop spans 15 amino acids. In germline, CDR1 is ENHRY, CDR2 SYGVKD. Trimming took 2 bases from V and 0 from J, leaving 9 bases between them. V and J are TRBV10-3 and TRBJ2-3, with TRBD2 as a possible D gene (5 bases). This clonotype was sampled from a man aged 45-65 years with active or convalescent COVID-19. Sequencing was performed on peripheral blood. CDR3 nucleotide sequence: TGTGCCATCAGTGAGACTAGTAGTAGCACAGATACGCAGTATTTT. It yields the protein CAISETSSSTDTQYF.